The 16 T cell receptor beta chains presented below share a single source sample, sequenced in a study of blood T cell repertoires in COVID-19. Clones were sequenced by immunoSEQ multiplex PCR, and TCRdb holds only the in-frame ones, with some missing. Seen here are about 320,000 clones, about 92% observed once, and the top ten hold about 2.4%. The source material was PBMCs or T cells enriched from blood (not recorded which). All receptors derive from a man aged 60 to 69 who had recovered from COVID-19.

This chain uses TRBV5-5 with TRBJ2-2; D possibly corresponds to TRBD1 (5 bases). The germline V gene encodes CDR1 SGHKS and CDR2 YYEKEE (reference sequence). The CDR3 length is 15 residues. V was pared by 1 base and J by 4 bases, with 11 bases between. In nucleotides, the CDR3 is TGTGCCAGCAGCTTGTCTAGACAGCGCACCGGGGAGCTGTTTTTT. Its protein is CASSLSRQRTGELFF.

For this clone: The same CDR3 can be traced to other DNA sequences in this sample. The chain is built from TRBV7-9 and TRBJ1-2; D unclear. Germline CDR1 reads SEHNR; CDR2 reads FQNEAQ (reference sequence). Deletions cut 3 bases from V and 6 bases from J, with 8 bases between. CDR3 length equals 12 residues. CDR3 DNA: TGTGCCAGCAGCTTGGCTCGGGATGGCTACACCTTC. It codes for CASSLARDGYTF.

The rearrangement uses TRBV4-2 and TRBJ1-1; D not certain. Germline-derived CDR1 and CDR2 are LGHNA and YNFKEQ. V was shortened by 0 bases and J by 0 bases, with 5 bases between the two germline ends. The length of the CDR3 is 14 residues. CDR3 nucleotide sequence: TGTGCCAGCAGCCAAGATATTATGAACACTGAAGCTTTCTTT. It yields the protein CASSQDIMNTEAFF.

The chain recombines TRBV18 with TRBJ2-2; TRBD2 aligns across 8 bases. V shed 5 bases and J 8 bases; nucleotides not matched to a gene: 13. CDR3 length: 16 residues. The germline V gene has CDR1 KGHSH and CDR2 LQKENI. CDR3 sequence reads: CASSFLATSGGGELFF. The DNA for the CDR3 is TGTGCCAGCTCATTCCTAGCTACTAGCGGTGGAGGGGAGCTGTTTTTT.

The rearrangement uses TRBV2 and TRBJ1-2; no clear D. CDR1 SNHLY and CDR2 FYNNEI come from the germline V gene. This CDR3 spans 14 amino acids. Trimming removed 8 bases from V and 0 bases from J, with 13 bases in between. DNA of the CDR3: TGTGCCAGCTCTGAAGCGCTAACTAACTATGGCTACACCTTC. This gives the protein CASSEALTNYGYTF.

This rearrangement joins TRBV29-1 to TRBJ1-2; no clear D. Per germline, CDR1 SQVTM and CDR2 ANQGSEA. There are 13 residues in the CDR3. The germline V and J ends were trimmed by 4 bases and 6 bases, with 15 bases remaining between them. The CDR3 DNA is TGCAGCGTTGTACGGGGATACCTCAATGGCTACACCTTC. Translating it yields CSVVRGYLNGYTF.

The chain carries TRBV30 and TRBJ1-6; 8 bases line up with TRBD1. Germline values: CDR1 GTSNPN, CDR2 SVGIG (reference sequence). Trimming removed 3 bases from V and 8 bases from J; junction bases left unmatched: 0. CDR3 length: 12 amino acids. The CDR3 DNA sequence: TGTGCCTGGAGACAGGGGGATTCACCCCTCCACTTT. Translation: CAWRQGDSPLHF.

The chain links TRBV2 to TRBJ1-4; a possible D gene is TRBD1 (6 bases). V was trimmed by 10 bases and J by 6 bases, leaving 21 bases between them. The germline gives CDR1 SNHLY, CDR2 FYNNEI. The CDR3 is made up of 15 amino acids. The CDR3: CATLKGGAMDEKLFF. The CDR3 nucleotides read TGTGCCACCCTCAAAGGGGGGGCGATGGATGAAAAACTGTTTTTT.

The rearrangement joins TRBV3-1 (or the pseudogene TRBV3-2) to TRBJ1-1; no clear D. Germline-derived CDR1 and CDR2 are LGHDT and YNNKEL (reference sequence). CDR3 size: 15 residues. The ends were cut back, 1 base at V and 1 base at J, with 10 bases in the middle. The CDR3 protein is CASSQGAGGNTEAFF. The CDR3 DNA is TGTGCCAGCAGCCAAGGGGCAGGAGGGAACACTGAAGCTTTCTTT.

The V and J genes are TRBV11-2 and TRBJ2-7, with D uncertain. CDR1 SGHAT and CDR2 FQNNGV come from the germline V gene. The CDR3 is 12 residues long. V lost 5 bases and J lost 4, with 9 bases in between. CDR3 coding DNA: TGTGCCAGCAGCCTCAGGTTTTACGAGCAGTACTTC. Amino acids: CASSLRFYEQYF.

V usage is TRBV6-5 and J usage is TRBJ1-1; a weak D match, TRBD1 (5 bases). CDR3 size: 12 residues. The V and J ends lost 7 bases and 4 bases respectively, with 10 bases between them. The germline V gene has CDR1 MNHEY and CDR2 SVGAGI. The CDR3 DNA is TGTGCCAGCACCACGGGGGGCACTGAAGCTTTCTTT. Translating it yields CASTTGGTEAFF.

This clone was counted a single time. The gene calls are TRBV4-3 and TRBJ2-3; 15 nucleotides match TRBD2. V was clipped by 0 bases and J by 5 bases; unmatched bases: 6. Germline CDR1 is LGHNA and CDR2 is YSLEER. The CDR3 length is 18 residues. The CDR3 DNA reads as TGCGCCAGCAGCCAAGATGGGACTAGCGGGGGGCTTGAAGATACGCAGTATTTT. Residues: CASSQDGTSGGLEDTQYF.

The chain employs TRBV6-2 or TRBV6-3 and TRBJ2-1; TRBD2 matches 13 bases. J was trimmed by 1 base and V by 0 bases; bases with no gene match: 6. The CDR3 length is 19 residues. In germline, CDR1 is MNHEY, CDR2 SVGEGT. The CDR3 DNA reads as TGTGCCAGCAGTTACTCGAGGACTAGCGGGGGTATTTCCTACAATGAGCAGTTCTTC. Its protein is CASSYSRTSGGISYNEQFF.

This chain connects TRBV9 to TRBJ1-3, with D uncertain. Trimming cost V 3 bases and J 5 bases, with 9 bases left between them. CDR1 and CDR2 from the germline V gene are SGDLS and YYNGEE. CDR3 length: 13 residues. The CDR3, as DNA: TGTGCCAGCAGCGCCCCCGACAGAAACACCATATATTTT. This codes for CASSAPDRNTIYF.

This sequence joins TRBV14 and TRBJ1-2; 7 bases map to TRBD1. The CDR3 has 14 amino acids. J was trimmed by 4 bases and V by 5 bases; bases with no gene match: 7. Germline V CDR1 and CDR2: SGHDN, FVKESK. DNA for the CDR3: TGTGCCAGCAGCTTAACGACAGGGACCTATGGCTACACCTTC. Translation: CASSLTTGTYGYTF.

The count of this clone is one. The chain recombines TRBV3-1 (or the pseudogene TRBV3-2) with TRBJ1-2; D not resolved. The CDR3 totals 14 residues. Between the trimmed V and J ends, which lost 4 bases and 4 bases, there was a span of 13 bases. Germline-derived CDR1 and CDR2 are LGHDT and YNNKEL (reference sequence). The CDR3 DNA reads TGTGCCAGCAGCCCCCGGACGGGGATCTATGGCTACACCTTC. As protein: CASSPRTGIYGYTF.